This T cell receptor beta chain emerged from a study of CD8 T cells in ankylosing spondylitis. TCRdb reanalysed the 5' RACE reads using MiXCR and keeps one entry per CDR3 protein. Seen here are 25,000 to 35,000 distinct CDR3 sequences, roughly 5% observed once, and the top ten hold 1.8%. This clonotype showed up many times. Per the germline V gene, CDR1 is SGDLS and CDR2 is YYNGEE. The CDR3 sequence is 14 residues long. V shed 2 bases and J shed 2 bases, with 8 bases lying between them. The clonotype was recovered from a female donor with ankylosing spondylitis or in good health (not recorded which). The V gene is TRBV9, the J gene TRBJ1-3; no reliable D call. Sequencing was carried out using blood, either unsorted or a sorted T cell fraction (not recorded which). The CDR3 loop reads CASSVGRPGNTIYF. CDR3 sequence (DNA): TGTGCCAGCAGCGTCGGCAGACCTGGAAACACCATATATTTT.